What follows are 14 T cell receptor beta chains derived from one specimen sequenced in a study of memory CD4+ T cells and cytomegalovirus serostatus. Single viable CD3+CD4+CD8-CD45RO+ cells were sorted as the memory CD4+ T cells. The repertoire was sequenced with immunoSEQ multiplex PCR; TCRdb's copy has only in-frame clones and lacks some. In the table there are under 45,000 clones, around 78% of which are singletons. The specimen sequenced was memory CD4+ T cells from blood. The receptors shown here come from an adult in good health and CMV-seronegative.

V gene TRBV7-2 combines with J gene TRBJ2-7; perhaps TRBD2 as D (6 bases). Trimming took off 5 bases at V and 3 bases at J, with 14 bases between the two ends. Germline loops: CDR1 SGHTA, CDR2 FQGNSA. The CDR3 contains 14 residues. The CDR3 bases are TGTGCCAGCAGCCCCAGCCCGGGGGACTACGAGCAGTACTTC. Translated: CASSPSPGDYEQYF.

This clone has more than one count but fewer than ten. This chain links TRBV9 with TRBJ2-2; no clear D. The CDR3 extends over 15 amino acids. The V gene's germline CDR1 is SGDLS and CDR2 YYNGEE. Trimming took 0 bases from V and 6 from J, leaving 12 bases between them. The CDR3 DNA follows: TGTGCCAGCAGCGTAGAAGGTCTTCCGTCCGGGGAGCTGTTTTTT. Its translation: CASSVEGLPSGELFF.

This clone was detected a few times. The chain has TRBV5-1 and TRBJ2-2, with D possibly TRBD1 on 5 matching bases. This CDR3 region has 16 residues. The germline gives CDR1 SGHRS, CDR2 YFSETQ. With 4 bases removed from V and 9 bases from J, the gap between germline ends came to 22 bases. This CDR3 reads CASSPGQPLADRELFF. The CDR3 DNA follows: TGCGCCAGCAGCCCCGGACAACCCTTAGCTGACCGGGAGCTGTTTTTT.

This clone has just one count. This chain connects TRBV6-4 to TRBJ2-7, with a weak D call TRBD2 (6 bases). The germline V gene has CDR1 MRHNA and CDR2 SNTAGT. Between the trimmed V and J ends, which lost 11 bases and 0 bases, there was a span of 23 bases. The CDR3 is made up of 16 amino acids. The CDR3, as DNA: TGTGCCGGACGGGGGTCCTCCATTCCCAACTCCTACGAGCAGTACTTC. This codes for CAGRGSSIPNSYEQYF.

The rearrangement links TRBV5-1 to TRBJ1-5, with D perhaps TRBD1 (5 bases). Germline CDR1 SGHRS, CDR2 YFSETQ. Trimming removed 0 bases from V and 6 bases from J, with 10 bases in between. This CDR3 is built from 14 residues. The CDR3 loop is CASSLAGMGQPQHF. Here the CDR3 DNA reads TGCGCCAGCAGCTTGGCAGGGATGGGTCAGCCCCAGCATTTT.

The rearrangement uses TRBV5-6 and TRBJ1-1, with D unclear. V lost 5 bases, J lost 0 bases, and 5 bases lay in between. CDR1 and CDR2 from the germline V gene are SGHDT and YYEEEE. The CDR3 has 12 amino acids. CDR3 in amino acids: CASRRLNTEAFF. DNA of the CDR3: TGTGCCAGCAGAAGGTTGAACACTGAAGCTTTCTTT. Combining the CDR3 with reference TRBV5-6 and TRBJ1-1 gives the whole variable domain DAGVTQSPTHLIKTRGQQVTLRCSPKSGHDTVSWYQQALGQGPQFIFQYYEEEERQRGNFPDRFSGHQFPNYSSELNVNALLLGDSALYLCASRRLNTEAFFGQGTRLTVV.

The CDR3 DNA sequence: TGCGCCAGCAGCTCGTTTGGGCAGGGGAACACTGAAGCTTTCTTT. Its translation: CASSSFGQGNTEAFF. The chain employs TRBV5-1 and TRBJ1-1, with D possibly being TRBD1 (5 bases). CDR1 and CDR2 (germline): SGHRS, YFSETQ. This CDR3 region has 15 residues. V lost 3 bases to trimming and J lost 1 base, with 13 bases between them.

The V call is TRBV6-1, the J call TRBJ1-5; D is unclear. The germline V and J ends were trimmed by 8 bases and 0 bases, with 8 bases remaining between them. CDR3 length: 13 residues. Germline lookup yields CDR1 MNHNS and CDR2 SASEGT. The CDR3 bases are TGTGCCAGCCTCCTAGATAGCAATCAGCCCCAGCATTTT. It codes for CASLLDSNQPQHF.

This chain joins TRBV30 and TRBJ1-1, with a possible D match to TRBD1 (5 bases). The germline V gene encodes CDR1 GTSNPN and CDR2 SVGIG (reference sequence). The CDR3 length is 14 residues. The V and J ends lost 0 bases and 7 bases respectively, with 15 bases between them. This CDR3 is CAWSVNWGRSEAFF. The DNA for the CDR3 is TGTGCCTGGAGTGTAAATTGGGGACGCAGTGAAGCTTTCTTT.

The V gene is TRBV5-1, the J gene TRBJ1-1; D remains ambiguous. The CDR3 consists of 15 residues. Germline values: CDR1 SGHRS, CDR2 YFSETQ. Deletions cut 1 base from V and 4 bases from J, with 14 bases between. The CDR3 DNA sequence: TGCGCCAGCAGCTTGTCCGGAGTTGTAACCACTGAAGCTTTCTTT. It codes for CASSLSGVVTTEAFF.

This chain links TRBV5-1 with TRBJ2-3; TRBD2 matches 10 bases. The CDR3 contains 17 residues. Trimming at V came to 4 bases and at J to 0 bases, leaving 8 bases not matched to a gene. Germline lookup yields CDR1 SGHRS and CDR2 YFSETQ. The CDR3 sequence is CASSLRTSGGSTDTQYF. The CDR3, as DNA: TGCGCCAGCAGCCTAAGGACTAGCGGAGGGAGCACAGATACGCAGTATTTT. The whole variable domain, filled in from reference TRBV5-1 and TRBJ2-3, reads KAGVTQTPRYLIKTRGQQVTLSCSPISGHRSVSWYQQTPGQGLQFLFEYFSETQRNKGNFPGRFSGRQFSNSRSEMNVSTLELGDSALYLCASSLRTSGGSTDTQYFGPGTRLTVL.

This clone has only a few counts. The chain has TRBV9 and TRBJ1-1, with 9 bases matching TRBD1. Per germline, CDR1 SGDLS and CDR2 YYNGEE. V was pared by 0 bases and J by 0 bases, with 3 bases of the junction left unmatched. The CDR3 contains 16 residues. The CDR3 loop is CASSVDTGGLNTEAFF. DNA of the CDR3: TGTGCCAGCAGCGTAGACACAGGGGGCCTGAACACTGAAGCTTTCTTT.

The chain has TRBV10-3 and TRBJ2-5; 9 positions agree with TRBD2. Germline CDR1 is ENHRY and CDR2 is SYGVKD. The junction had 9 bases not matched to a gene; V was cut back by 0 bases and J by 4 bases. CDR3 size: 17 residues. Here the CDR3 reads CAISESQRAGGPETQYF. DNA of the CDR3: TGTGCCATCAGTGAGTCCCAAAGGGCGGGAGGGCCAGAGACCCAGTACTTC.

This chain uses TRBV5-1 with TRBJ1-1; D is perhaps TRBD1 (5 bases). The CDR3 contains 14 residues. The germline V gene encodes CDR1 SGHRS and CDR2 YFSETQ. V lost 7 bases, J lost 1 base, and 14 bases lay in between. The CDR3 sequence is CASGLDNENTEAFF. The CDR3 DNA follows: TGCGCCAGCGGTCTGGACAACGAGAACACTGAAGCTTTCTTT.